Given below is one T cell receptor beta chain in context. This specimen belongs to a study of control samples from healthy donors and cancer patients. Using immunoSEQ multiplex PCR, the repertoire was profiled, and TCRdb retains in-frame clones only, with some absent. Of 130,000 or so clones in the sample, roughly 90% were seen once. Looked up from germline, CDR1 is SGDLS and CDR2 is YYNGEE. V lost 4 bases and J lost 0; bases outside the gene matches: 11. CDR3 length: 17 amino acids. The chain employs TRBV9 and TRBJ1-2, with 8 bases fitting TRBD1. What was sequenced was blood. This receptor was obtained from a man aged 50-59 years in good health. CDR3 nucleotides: TGTGCCAGCAGCTCCAGGGCAGGGGGCTTAGCTAACTATGGCTACACCTTC. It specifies CASSSRAGGLANYGYTF.